Included here is one T cell receptor beta chain sequence, with context. Antigen specificity is unknown. The data originate from a study of shared clonotypes between healthy human individuals. Study-level background: CD4 naive cells filled three plates per donor, CD4 memory three, CD8 naive two and CD8 memory one.

Overall study results and limits: Rarefaction showed sorted-subset sequencing was incomplete despite large depth. Non-shared clonotypes displayed generation probabilities falling below those of clonotypes present in all four donors.

CD45RA-negative memory and CD45RA+ naive subsets were split from the CD4+ cells. Data came from immunoSEQ multiplex PCR; TCRdb stores just in-frame clones and leaves some out. The sample lists 2 million to 2.5 million clones, approximately 93% occurring once. This CDR3 comprises 17 residues. J was trimmed by 8 bases and V by 2 bases; bases with no gene match: 13. Germline loops: CDR1 SGHRS, CDR2 YFSETQ. Sample: naive CD4+ T cells from PBMCs. Indicated subset: CD45RA+ positively selected. This clonotype was sampled from a man aged 18 to 30 in good health. Some clones in this sample may be carry-over from other donors' samples. The V and J genes are TRBV5-1 and TRBJ2-1; 10 nucleotides align to TRBD1. The CDR3 here is CASSLHAGTGVFDEQFF. CDR3 DNA: TGCGCCAGCAGCTTACATGCCGGGACAGGGGTATTCGATGAGCAGTTCTTC.